This entry features one T cell receptor beta chain sequence. Per germline, CDR1 SGHTA and CDR2 FQGNSA. The CDR3 totals 14 residues. Trimming took 0 bases from V and 2 from J, leaving 7 bases between them. TCRdb called the 5' RACE reads again in MiXCR, with one record for every CDR3 protein. The repertoire holds about 52,000 distinct CDR3 sequences, roughly 8.1% seen once, with approximately 40% in the top ten. Regarding time point: blood at routine non-recurrence follow-up after resection. Extraction of whole RNA from tumor, nontumor lung or frozen PBMC preceded unsorted sequencing. The data are from a study of spatial heterogeneity in lung cancer.

Sequences were derived from PBMCs, sampled at follow-up. The TCR sequence derives from a female donor with early-stage non-small cell lung cancer. The V call is TRBV7-2, the J call TRBJ1-1, with no clear D. CDR3: CASSLAWVNTEAFF. DNA for the CDR3: TGTGCCAGCAGCTTAGCGTGGGTAAACACTGAAGCTTTCTTT.